The sequence of this T cell receptor beta chain was determined in a study of OX40 agonist ivuxolimab in advanced cancers. Study-wide points: With doses of 0.1 to 3.0 mg/kg, CD4+ and CD8+ blood T cells had undergone clonal expansion by week 6. Partly responding patients at 0.1-3.0 mg/kg showed some of the smallest clonal expansion.

Clones were sequenced by immunoSEQ multiplex PCR, and TCRdb holds only the in-frame ones, with some missing. The data contain 75,000 to 100,000 clones, about 84% of them seen just once; the ten biggest clones take up roughly 6%. This CDR3 comprises 13 residues. The V end was cut by 0 bases, the J end by 5 bases, with 8 bases between. Germline V gives CDR1 MNHNY, CDR2 SVGAGI (reference sequence). A few counts support this clone. Its specificity is unknown. This sequence was found in an adult with an advanced solid tumor such as melanoma, head and neck, liver or kidney cancer. This specimen consisted of CD4+ or CD8+ T cells sorted from blood, obtained in a trial of the OX40 agonist ivuxolimab. V and J are TRBV6-6 and TRBJ2-7, with D tentatively TRBD1 (6 bases). The DNA of the CDR3 is TGTGCCAGCAGTTACTCGAGGGGGAACGAGCAGTACTTC. Protein product: CASSYSRGNEQYF.